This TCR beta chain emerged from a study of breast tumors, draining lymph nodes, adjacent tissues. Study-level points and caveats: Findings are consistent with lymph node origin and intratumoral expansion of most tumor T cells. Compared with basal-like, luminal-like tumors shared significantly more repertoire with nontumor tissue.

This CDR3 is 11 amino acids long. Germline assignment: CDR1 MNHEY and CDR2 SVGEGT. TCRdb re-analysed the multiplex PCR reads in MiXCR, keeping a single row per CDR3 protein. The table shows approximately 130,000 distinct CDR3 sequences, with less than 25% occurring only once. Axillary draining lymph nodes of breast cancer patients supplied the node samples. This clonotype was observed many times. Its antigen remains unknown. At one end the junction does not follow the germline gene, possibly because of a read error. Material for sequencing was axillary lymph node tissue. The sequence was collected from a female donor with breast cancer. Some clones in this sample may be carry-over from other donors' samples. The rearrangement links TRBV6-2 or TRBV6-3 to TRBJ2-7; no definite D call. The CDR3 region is CASSYYYEQYF. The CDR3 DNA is TGTGCCAGCAGCTACTATTACGAGCAGTACTTC.